The clone carrying this T cell receptor beta chain was detected only a few times. What it binds is unknown. Assembly of TCR beta libraries relied on iRepertoire HTBI primers together with Arm-PCR of CDR3 regions. TCRdb re-called the multiplex PCR reads with MiXCR, one entry per CDR3 protein. The table has a few hundred thousand distinct CDR3 sequences, about 25% seen once; the top ten hold around 26%. Losses at the gene ends were 2 bases for V and 2 bases for J; bases not matched to a gene: 4. The CDR3 runs 16 residues. The data originate from a study of regulatory T cells in long-lasting Graves disease. Study-wide points: Preferential use of TRBV28, TRBJ1-2 and TRBJ2-5 was seen in persistent disease.

Time point reported: persistent/refractory GD, antithyroid drugs over 5 years with positive TRAb. Extracted RNA from PBMCs served as the source of the TCR library. Patients all came to the study from an endocrinology department in Xi'an, China. Into tubes containing EDTA, approximately 8.9 milliliters of peripheral blood were drawn. The TCR comes from a female donor with Graves disease. The gene calls are TRBV12-3 or TRBV12-4 and TRBJ2-1; 9 positions match TRBD2. The sequencing used peripheral blood mononuclear cells (PBMCs), collected when the disease was refractory, from a patient treated with antithyroid drugs. Written as DNA, the CDR3 is TGTGCCAGCAGTTTAATTAGCGGGAGCGCCTACAATGAGCAGTTCTTC. This sequence encodes CASSLISGSAYNEQFF.